Each of the 14 T cell receptor beta chains below was sequenced from the same sample in a study of T cells in localized non-small cell lung cancer. Data came from immunoSEQ multiplex PCR; TCRdb stores just in-frame clones and leaves some out. Seen here are roughly 23,000 clones, over 85% observed once, and the top ten hold 5.5% to 7%. The specimen was peripheral blood, collected before any cancer treatment. These receptors originate from a male donor aged 60 or over with stage I squamous cell lung carcinoma.

This chain uses TRBV10-2 with TRBJ1-2; D is undetermined. In germline, CDR1 is WSHSY, CDR2 SAAADI. Trimming removed 2 bases from V and 0 bases from J, with 10 bases in between. This CDR3 has 15 amino acids. This CDR3 reads CASSERIITNYGYTF. In DNA form, the CDR3 reads TGCGCCAGCAGTGAGCGGATTATAACTAACTATGGCTACACCTTC.

The chain has TRBV18 and TRBJ1-1; tentative D call: TRBD1 (6 bases). The germline V and J ends were trimmed by 2 bases and 4 bases, with 8 bases remaining between them. There are 13 residues in the CDR3. The germline CDR1 and CDR2 sequences are KGHSH and LQKENI. The CDR3 protein is CASSPTGSTEAFF. CDR3 bases: TGTGCCAGCTCACCAACAGGGTCCACTGAAGCTTTCTTT.

The chain has TRBV9 and TRBJ2-5; TRBD2 matches 9 bases. Unmatched junction bases numbered 9, after V lost 3 bases and J lost 9 bases. The germline CDR1 and CDR2 sequences are SGDLS and YYNGEE. The CDR3 runs 14 residues. CDR3 in amino acids: CASSGTIAGEAQYF. The CDR3 DNA reads as TGTGCCAGCAGCGGCACGATAGCGGGGGAGGCCCAGTACTTC.

Here the CDR3 reads CASSPELNTEAFF. CDR3 bases: TGTGCCAGCAGCCCCGAGTTAAACACTGAAGCTTTCTTT. The chain combines TRBV5-4 with TRBJ1-1; D remains unclear. Germline CDR1 and CDR2: SGHNT and YYREEE (reference sequence). The ends were cut back, 4 bases at V and 2 bases at J, with 9 bases in the middle. The CDR3 spans 13 residues.

The genes are TRBV20-1 and TRBJ2-1; D not resolved. The germline V gene encodes CDR1 DFQATT and CDR2 SNEGSKA (reference sequence). The CDR3 is 11 amino acids. Deletions cut 4 bases from V and 5 bases from J, with 6 bases between. The CDR3 here is CSAKKNNEQFF. CDR3 nucleotide sequence: TGCAGTGCTAAAAAGAACAATGAGCAGTTCTTC.

V is TRBV19 and J is TRBJ2-2; D may match TRBD1 or TRBD2 (7 bases each). V was pared by 6 bases and J by 3 bases, with 14 bases between. CDR3 size: 15 residues. Germline CDR1 LNHDA, CDR2 SQIVND (reference sequence). The CDR3 sequence is CASSRGDSDTGELFF. CDR3 nucleotide sequence: TGTGCCAGTAGCCGGGGGGACAGTGACACCGGGGAGCTGTTTTTT.

V is TRBV10-1 and J is TRBJ1-1; D uncertain. The V and J ends lost 0 bases and 3 bases respectively, with 5 bases between them. This CDR3 contains 13 residues. The germline gives CDR1 WNHNN, CDR2 SYGVQD (reference sequence). CDR3 loop: CASSESPDTEAFF. CDR3 DNA sequence: TGCGCCAGCAGTGAGTCGCCGGACACTGAAGCTTTCTTT.

This sequence joins TRBV13 and TRBJ1-6; maybe TRBD1 (5 bases). CDR3 size: 14 residues. Trimming pared 6 bases from V and 11 bases from J, leaving 17 bases between. The germline V gene has CDR1 PRHDT and CDR2 FYEKMQ (reference sequence). The CDR3: CASRLQGGGTPLHF. Here the CDR3 DNA reads TGTGCCAGCAGACTGCAGGGTGGAGGGACACCCCTCCACTTT.

The genes are TRBV27 and TRBJ1-4, with 8 bases lining up with TRBD1. J gave up 8 bases and V 2 bases, and 10 bases lay outside the gene matches. CDR1 and CDR2 (germline): MNHEY, SMNVEV (reference sequence). This CDR3 spans 16 amino acids. CDR3 region: CASSLSGQGSGEKLFF. In DNA form, the CDR3 reads TGTGCCAGCAGTTTAAGTGGACAGGGCTCAGGGGAAAAACTGTTTTTT.

The V gene is TRBV27, the J gene TRBJ2-2; 7 bases map to TRBD2. V was clipped by 4 bases and J by 9 bases; unmatched bases: 11. This CDR3 has 15 amino acids. Germline V gene data show CDR1 as MNHEY and CDR2 as SMNVEV (reference sequence). CDR3 sequence (DNA): TGTGCCAGCAGTTCATCATATGGGAGGGCCAGGGAGCTGTTTTTT. Translated, it gives CASSSSYGRARELFF.

This rearrangement joins TRBV30 to TRBJ1-4, with a tentative D call TRBD1 (5 bases). The CDR3 runs 14 residues. Germline CDR1 reads GTSNPN; CDR2 reads SVGIG (reference sequence). V gave up 2 bases and J gave up 6 bases, with 13 bases separating them. DNA for the CDR3: TGTGCCTGGAGTAGTGGCAGGGTAGATGAAAAACTGTTTTTT. It yields the protein CAWSSGRVDEKLFF.

The gene calls are TRBV10-3 and TRBJ1-5; D unclear. V dropped 3 bases and J dropped 2 bases, with 11 bases sitting between them. Per the germline V gene, CDR1 is ENHRY and CDR2 is SYGVKD. CDR3 length: 15 amino acids. The CDR3 coding sequence is TGTGCCATCAGTGAATCGCGAGAGGGCAATCAGCCCCAGCATTTT. Its translation: CAISESREGNQPQHF.

The chain combines TRBV5-4 with TRBJ2-2; TRBD1 agrees at 8 bases. Germline-derived CDR1 and CDR2 are SGHNT and YYREEE (reference sequence). V shed 5 bases and J 8 bases; nucleotides not matched to a gene: 11. The CDR3 covers 15 residues. CDR3 sequence reads: CASRTGEQTPGELFF. In DNA, the CDR3 is TGTGCCAGCAGGACAGGGGAACAAACCCCAGGGGAGCTGTTTTTT.

The rearrangement uses TRBV19 and TRBJ2-7; TRBD1 agrees at 7 bases. V trimming: 5 bases; J trimming: 7 bases; junction bases outside the gene matches: 14. This CDR3 contains 15 residues. The germline V gene has CDR1 LNHDA and CDR2 SQIVND (reference sequence). The DNA of the CDR3 is TGTGCCAGTAGTCCCCACAGACAGGGTCCGAGGGAGCAGTACTTC. Protein product: CASSPHRQGPREQYF.